This T cell receptor (beta chain) was found in a study of naive and memory T cell subsets. An equimolar mix of two oligonucleotides served as the beta constant-region primer for TRBC1 and TRBC2. Ligated cDNA was amplified by four rounds of PCR with nested alpha and beta constant-region primers and SP2. TCRdb re-called the UMI-ligation and nested PCR reads through MiXCR, storing one row per CDR3 protein. The data hold roughly 83,000 distinct CDR3 sequences, with about 11% observed a single time. Cells stained for CD3, CD4, CD8, CD45RA and CD27 were sorted into four subsets. This clonotype appeared many times. The antigen is not known. Study-wide results and caveats: Between naive and memory subsets, TCR abundance power law exponents differed. Especially in CD8 cells, naive repertoires contained a few larger clonotypes, possibly CD45RA-re-expressing memory cells.

The CDR3 runs 17 residues. The specimen was naive CD4+ T cells from blood. The chain links TRBV21-1 to TRBJ2-3; the table's D call of TRBD1 was not tested on the DNA. TRBV21-1 is termed a pseudogene. This receptor was obtained from a human donor in good health. CDR3 coding DNA: TGTGCCAGCACCCCTGGGGTGGAGTCCCAGAGCACAGATACGCAGTATTTT. Its translation is CASTPGVESQSTDTQYF.